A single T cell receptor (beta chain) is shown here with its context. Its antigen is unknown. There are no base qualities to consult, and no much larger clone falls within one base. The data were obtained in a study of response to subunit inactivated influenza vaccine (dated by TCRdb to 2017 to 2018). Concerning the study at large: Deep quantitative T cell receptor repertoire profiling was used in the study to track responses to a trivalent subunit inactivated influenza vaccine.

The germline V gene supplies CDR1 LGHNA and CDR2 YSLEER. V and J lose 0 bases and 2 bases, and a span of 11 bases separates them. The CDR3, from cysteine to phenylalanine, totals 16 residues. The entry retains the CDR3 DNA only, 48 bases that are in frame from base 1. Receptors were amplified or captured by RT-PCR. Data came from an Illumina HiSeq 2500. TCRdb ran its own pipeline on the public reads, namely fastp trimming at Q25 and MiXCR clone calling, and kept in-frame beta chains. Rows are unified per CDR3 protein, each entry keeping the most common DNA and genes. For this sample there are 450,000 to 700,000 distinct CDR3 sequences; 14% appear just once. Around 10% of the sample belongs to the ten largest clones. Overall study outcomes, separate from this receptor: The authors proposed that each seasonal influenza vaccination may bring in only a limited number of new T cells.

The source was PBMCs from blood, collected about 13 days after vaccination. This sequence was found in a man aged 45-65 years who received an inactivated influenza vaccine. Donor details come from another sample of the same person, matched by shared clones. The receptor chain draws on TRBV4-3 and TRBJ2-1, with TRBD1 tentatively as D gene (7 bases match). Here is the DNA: TGCGCCAGCAGCCAAGACGGCGGGACAGCCTACAATGAGCAGTTCTTC. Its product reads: CASSQDGGTAYNEQFF.